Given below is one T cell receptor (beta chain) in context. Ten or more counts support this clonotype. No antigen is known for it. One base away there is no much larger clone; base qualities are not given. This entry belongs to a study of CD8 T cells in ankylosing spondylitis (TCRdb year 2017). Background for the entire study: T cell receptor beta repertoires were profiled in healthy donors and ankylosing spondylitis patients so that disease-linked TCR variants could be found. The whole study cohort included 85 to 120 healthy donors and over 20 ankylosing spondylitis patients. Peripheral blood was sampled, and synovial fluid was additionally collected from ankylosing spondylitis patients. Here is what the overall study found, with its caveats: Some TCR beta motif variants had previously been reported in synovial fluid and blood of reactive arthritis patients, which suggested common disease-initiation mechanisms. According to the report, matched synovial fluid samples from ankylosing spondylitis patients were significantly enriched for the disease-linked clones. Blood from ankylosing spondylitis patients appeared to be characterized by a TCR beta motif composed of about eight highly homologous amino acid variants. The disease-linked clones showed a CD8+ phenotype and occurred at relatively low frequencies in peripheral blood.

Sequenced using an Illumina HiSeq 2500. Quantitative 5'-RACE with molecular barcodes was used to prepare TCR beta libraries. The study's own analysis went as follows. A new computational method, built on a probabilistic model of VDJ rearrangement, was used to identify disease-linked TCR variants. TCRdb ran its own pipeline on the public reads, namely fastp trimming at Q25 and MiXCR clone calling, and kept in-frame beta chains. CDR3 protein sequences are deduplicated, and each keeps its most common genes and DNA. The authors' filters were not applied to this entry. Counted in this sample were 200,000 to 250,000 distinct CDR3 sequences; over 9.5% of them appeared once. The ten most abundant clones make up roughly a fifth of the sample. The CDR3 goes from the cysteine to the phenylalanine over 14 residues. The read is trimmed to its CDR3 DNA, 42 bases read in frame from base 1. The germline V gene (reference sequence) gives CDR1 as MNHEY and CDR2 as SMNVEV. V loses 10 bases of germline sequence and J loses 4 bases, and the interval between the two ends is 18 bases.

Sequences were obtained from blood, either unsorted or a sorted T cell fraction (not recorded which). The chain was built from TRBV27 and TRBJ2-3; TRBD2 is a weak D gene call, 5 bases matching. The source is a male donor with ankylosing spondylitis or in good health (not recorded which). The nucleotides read TGTGCCACCGGCTCGGGGAACGGGCCAGATACGCAGTATTTT. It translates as CATGSGNGPDTQYF.